The 26 T cell receptor beta chains in this list originate from one sample, sequenced in a study of cytomegalovirus exposure and HLA in healthy donors. TCRdb's copy holds only in-frame clones and misses some; the assay was immunoSEQ multiplex PCR. The sample contains roughly 70,000 clones, under 96% of which appear only once. Sequencing used PBMCs. The receptors originated from a woman between 18 and 29 years old in good health and CMV-seropositive.

This clone was seen a few times. The chain is built from TRBV5-1 and TRBJ2-3, with TRBD2 matching over 7 bases. CDR3 size: 15 residues. After removal of 4 bases from V and 0 bases from J, the junction contained 5 bases not matched to a gene. Germline lookup yields CDR1 SGHRS and CDR2 YFSETQ. The DNA of the CDR3 is TGCGCCAGCAGCCTCCAGCGGGGAAGCACAGATACGCAGTATTTT. Amino acid sequence: CASSLQRGSTDTQYF.

The rearrangement joins TRBV7-9 to TRBJ2-5, with TRBD2 identical over 10 bases. The germline CDR1 and CDR2 sequences are SEHNR and FQNEAQ (reference sequence). The V segment lost 0 bases and the J segment 1 base; nucleotides outside the gene matches: 5. There are 17 residues in the CDR3. The CDR3 bases are TGTGCCAGCAGCTTAGCACTAGCGGGGCCCTCCCAAGAGACCCAGTACTTC. Translating it yields CASSLALAGPSQETQYF.

This rearrangement joins TRBV6-5 to TRBJ2-5, with a tentative D call TRBD2 (6 bases). The CDR3 covers 14 residues. Germline lookup yields CDR1 MNHEY and CDR2 SVGAGI. V lost 2 bases and J lost 5, with 12 bases in between. As DNA, the CDR3 is TGTGCCAGCAGTTACGGACTCCGGGGGGAGACCCAGTACTTC. It specifies CASSYGLRGETQYF.

The chain links TRBV5-6 to TRBJ2-6, with D unclear. This CDR3 has 15 residues. CDR1 SGHDT and CDR2 YYEEEE come from the germline V gene. V shed 3 bases and J shed 0 bases, with 7 bases lying between them. CDR3 residues: CASSSTVSGANVLTF. CDR3 DNA: TGTGCCAGCAGCTCCACAGTCTCTGGGGCCAACGTCCTGACTTTC.

V gene TRBV4-2 combines with J gene TRBJ2-7; 7 positions match TRBD1. CDR1 LGHNA and CDR2 YNFKEQ come from the germline V gene. The V and J ends lost 4 bases and 2 bases, in that order; junction bases with no gene match: 8. This CDR3 contains 15 residues. The CDR3, as DNA: TGTGCCAGCAGCCCCGATGACAGGGTCACCTACGAGCAGTACTTC. It translates to CASSPDDRVTYEQYF.

V usage is TRBV19 and J usage is TRBJ2-2; the D gene is possibly TRBD1 (6 bases). V gave up 3 bases and J gave up 6 bases, with 11 bases separating them. Germline loops: CDR1 LNHDA, CDR2 SQIVND (reference sequence). CDR3 length: 14 residues. CDR3 sequence (DNA): TGTGCCAGTAGTATTCCTCAGGGGCCCGGGGAGCTGTTTTTT. Encoded protein: CASSIPQGPGELFF.

The chain carries TRBV6-5 and TRBJ2-4; possibly TRBD1 for D (5 bases). Germline assignment: CDR1 MNHEY and CDR2 SVGAGI. With 2 bases removed from V and 0 bases from J, the gap between germline ends came to 11 bases. The CDR3 loop spans 16 amino acids. CDR3 in amino acids: CASSYGAEIAKNIQYF. CDR3 nucleotide sequence: TGTGCCAGCAGTTACGGGGCAGAAATAGCCAAAAACATTCAGTACTTC.

The chain is built from TRBV6-6 and TRBJ1-1; 7 positions match TRBD1. With V trimmed by 6 bases and J by 6 bases, 10 bases remained unmatched. CDR3 size: 14 residues. Germline V gene data show CDR1 as MNHNY and CDR2 as SVGAGI (reference sequence). The CDR3 bases are TGTGCCAGCAGGCTCGGGACAGATCTCTCTGAAGCTTTCTTT. Its translation is CASRLGTDLSEAFF.

The chain couples TRBV7-9 to TRBJ2-7, with no clear D. This CDR3 is built from 15 residues. The germline V gene has CDR1 SEHNR and CDR2 FQNEAQ (reference sequence). Trimming took off 6 bases at V and 1 base at J, with 16 bases between the two ends. CDR3 DNA: TGTGCCAGCAGTGCCGGCGGCGTCCGATCCTACGAGCAGTACTTC. Translation gives CASSAGGVRSYEQYF.

The rearrangement joins TRBV9 to TRBJ2-1; 16 bases align to TRBD2. The V gene's germline CDR1 is SGDLS and CDR2 YYNGEE. There are 17 residues in the CDR3. Trimming cost V 4 bases and J 8 bases; bases outside gene matches: 9. The CDR3 sequence is CASSLGTSGRALDEQFF. CDR3 sequence (DNA): TGTGCCAGCAGCTTAGGGACTAGCGGGAGGGCCCTGGATGAGCAGTTCTTC.

V is TRBV18 and J is TRBJ2-7; possibly TRBD1 for D (6 bases). CDR3 length: 15 residues. In germline, CDR1 is KGHSH, CDR2 LQKENI. V was shortened by 3 bases and J by 0 bases, with 12 bases between the two germline ends. CDR3 residues: CASSPPGTLSYEQYF. DNA of the CDR3: TGTGCCAGCTCACCCCCCGGGACACTCTCCTACGAGCAGTACTTC.

This clone was counted between two and nine times. The gene calls are TRBV5-1 and TRBJ2-3; 12 bases line up with TRBD2. Unmatched junction bases numbered 2, after V lost 5 bases and J lost 1 base. CDR1 SGHRS and CDR2 YFSETQ come from the germline V gene. CDR3 length equals 15 residues. The CDR3 sequence is CASRTSGSGTDTQYF. The DNA of the CDR3 is TGCGCCAGCAGGACTAGCGGGAGCGGCACAGATACGCAGTATTTT. The full variable domain, completed using reference TRBV5-1 and TRBJ2-3, is KAGVTQTPRYLIKTRGQQVTLSCSPISGHRSVSWYQQTPGQGLQFLFEYFSETQRNKGNFPGRFSGRQFSNSRSEMNVSTLELGDSALYLCASRTSGSGTDTQYFGPGTRLTVL.

This chain links TRBV9 with TRBJ2-7; 7 bases map to TRBD2. V trimming: 4 bases; J trimming: 4 bases; junction bases outside the gene matches: 14. The length of the CDR3 is 16 residues. Per germline, CDR1 SGDLS and CDR2 YYNGEE. The CDR3 bases are TGTGCCAGCAGCCCAAGTGGGGGAGGGCCGAGGTACGAGCAGTACTTC. The encoded protein is CASSPSGGGPRYEQYF.

V and J are TRBV11-3 and TRBJ2-3, with D perhaps matching TRBD1 (6 bases). V dropped 5 bases and J dropped 2 bases, with 14 bases sitting between them. CDR1 and CDR2 from the germline V gene are SGHNT and YENEEA. This CDR3 comprises 15 residues. DNA of the CDR3: TGTGCCAGCAGCATACAGGGATTAACCACAGATACGCAGTATTTT. Translation: CASSIQGLTTDTQYF.

In its sample, this clone was seen once. V and J are TRBV15 and TRBJ2-7, with D maybe TRBD2 (5 bases). The CDR3 covers 20 residues. Germline CDR1 reads LNHNV; CDR2 reads YYDKDF (reference sequence). The ends were cut back, 1 base at V and 0 bases at J, with 25 bases in the middle. Written as DNA, the CDR3 is TGTGCCACCAGCAGAGCATCCAAGCAGATGATATTTACTAGCTCCTACGAGCAGTACTTC. It encodes CATSRASKQMIFTSSYEQYF.

The rearrangement joins TRBV29-1 to TRBJ1-2; no reliable D call. Germline values: CDR1 SQVTM, CDR2 ANQGSEA. The CDR3 length is 11 residues. V was pared by 5 bases and J by 4 bases, with 8 bases between. CDR3 residues: CSVSGAYGYTF. In DNA, the CDR3 is TGCAGCGTTTCGGGAGCCTATGGCTACACCTTC.

The chain couples TRBV6-5 to TRBJ1-2; no clear D. V was pared by 5 bases and J by 2 bases, with 15 bases between. The CDR3 totals 15 residues. The germline V gene encodes CDR1 MNHEY and CDR2 SVGAGI. CDR3 coding DNA: TGTGCCAGCAGTCCCACACCTTTCAGGAACTATGGCTACACCTTC. Its protein is CASSPTPFRNYGYTF.

V and J are TRBV18 and TRBJ2-7; 8 nucleotides agree with TRBD1. Germline CDR1 is KGHSH and CDR2 is LQKENI. V lost 0 bases to trimming and J lost 0 bases; unmatched junction nucleotides: 13. The CDR3 totals 19 residues. The CDR3 DNA reads TGTGCCAGCTCACCACCGATGGGCCCAGGGGGCTTACCCTCCTACGAGCAGTACTTC. Its protein is CASSPPMGPGGLPSYEQYF.

The chain employs TRBV19 and TRBJ2-1; a weak D match, TRBD2 (8 bases). CDR3 size: 17 residues. Germline V lookup: CDR1 LNHDA, CDR2 SQIVND (reference sequence). V lost 2 bases to trimming and J lost 2 bases, with 16 bases between them. The CDR3 loop reads CASSIRGLAGTYNEQFF. For the CDR3, the DNA is TGTGCCAGTAGTATAAGGGGGCTAGCGGGCACCTACAATGAGCAGTTCTTC.

The chain links TRBV10-3 to TRBJ2-4, with 7 positions matching TRBD1. J gave up 1 base and V 2 bases, and 5 bases lay outside the gene matches. Germline loops: CDR1 ENHRY, CDR2 SYGVKD. The length of the CDR3 is 16 residues. In DNA, the CDR3 is TGTGCCATCAGTGAGAGGGGGCATGAGGCCAAAAACATTCAGTACTTC. The encoded protein is CAISERGHEAKNIQYF.

The CDR3: CASSRGGSNQPQHF. Written as DNA, the CDR3 is TGTGCCAGTAGTAGGGGAGGGTCGAATCAGCCCCAGCATTTT. The chain links TRBV19 to TRBJ1-5; D uncertain. CDR3 length: 14 residues. CDR1 and CDR2 (germline): LNHDA, SQIVND (reference sequence). Trimming took 4 bases from V and 4 from J, leaving 11 bases between them.

CDR3 sequence reads: CASSRTGSGNQPQHF. In nucleotides, the CDR3 is TGTGCCAGCAGCCGGACAGGGTCTGGCAATCAGCCCCAGCATTTT. The V gene is TRBV7-9, the J gene TRBJ1-5, with TRBD1 matching over 8 bases. This CDR3 is 15 amino acids long. The V gene's germline CDR1 is SEHNR and CDR2 FQNEAQ (reference sequence). The J segment lost 2 bases and the V segment lost 5 bases, leaving 5 bases of the junction unmatched.

The genes are TRBV29-1 and TRBJ2-3; 11 positions agree with TRBD2. The CDR3 spans 15 residues. Germline V gene sequence: CDR1 SQVTM, CDR2 ANQGSEA. Germline trimming cut 7 bases from V and 5 bases from J; bases unmatched to any gene: 11. For the CDR3, the DNA is TGCAGCGCCCTCTTAGCGGGAGGGCAAAAAGATACGCAGTATTTT. Protein sequence: CSALLAGGQKDTQYF.

The gene calls are TRBV28 and TRBJ1-2; the match to TRBD1 covers 10 bases. Per germline, CDR1 MDHEN and CDR2 SYDVKM. V was pared by 3 bases and J by 8 bases, with 9 bases of the junction left unmatched. The CDR3 is 15 residues long. CDR3 bases: TGTGCCAGCAGTTTCGGGGACAGGGGAGTGGGAGGCTACACCTTC. Translation: CASSFGDRGVGGYTF.

This clone was seen only a few times. V is TRBV2 and J is TRBJ2-1; 10 bases agree with TRBD2. Germline values: CDR1 SNHLY, CDR2 FYNNEI. V was clipped by 2 bases and J by 5 bases; unmatched bases: 6. CDR3 length equals 16 residues. The CDR3 DNA reads TGTGCCAGCAGTGAATTTTCTAGCGGGAGAAACAATGAGCAGTTCTTC. Its translation is CASSEFSSGRNNEQFF.

This clone was recorded only once. This sequence joins TRBV21-1 and TRBJ2-1; the table names TRBD2, a call not compared with the DNA. TRBV21-1 is tagged as a pseudogene. The CDR3 is 14 residues long. The CDR3 nucleotides read TGTGCCAGCAGCAAAGCGGCGGAGGCCAGATGCCAGTTCTTC. The encoded protein is CASSKAAEARCQFF.